The next 6 T cell receptor beta chains were all read from a single sample in a study of cytomegalovirus exposure and HLA in healthy donors. Amplification used 60 Vbeta primers and 13 Jbeta primers. Method: immunoSEQ multiplex PCR; TCRdb's copy keeps in-frame clones and lacks some. Seen here are roughly 120,000 clones, under 85% observed once, and the top ten hold around 4%. The material sequenced was PBMCs. The receptors here all came from a woman between 45 and 65 years old in good health and CMV-seropositive.

V and J are TRBV6-5 and TRBJ1-5; 7 bases fit TRBD1. The length of the CDR3 is 15 residues. Trimming cost V 5 bases and J 1 base; bases outside gene matches: 5. The germline gives CDR1 MNHEY, CDR2 SVGAGI. CDR3 in amino acids: CASSRGGSSNQPQHF. CDR3 sequence (DNA): TGTGCCAGCAGTAGAGGGGGCTCAAGCAATCAGCCCCAGCATTTT.

The chain employs TRBV18 and TRBJ2-2; TRBD2 agrees at 12 bases. J was trimmed by 7 bases and V by 4 bases; bases with no gene match: 4. Germline CDR1 reads KGHSH; CDR2 reads LQKENI. The CDR3 covers 15 residues. The CDR3 DNA is TGTGCCAGCTCACAAGGACTAGCGGGGATCGGGGAGCTGTTTTTT. It codes for CASSQGLAGIGELFF.

The CDR3 sequence is CASSPGLGHNNEQFF. As DNA, the CDR3 is TGTGCCAGCAGCCCTGGACTGGGCCACAACAATGAGCAGTTCTTC. V is TRBV7-2 and J is TRBJ2-1; perhaps TRBD2 as D (5 bases). This CDR3 is 15 amino acids long. With 5 bases removed from V and 5 bases from J, the gap between germline ends came to 16 bases. Per the germline V gene, CDR1 is SGHTA and CDR2 is FQGNSA.

This chain joins TRBV5-1 and TRBJ2-2; D perhaps matches TRBD1 (6 bases). The CDR3 is made up of 14 amino acids. Trimming removed 0 bases from V and 6 bases from J, with 9 bases in between. Germline CDR1 SGHRS, CDR2 YFSETQ. This CDR3 is CASSLAGEAGELFF. The CDR3 region has the DNA TGCGCCAGCAGCTTGGCAGGGGAAGCCGGGGAGCTGTTTTTT.

This rearrangement joins TRBV7-2 to TRBJ1-2, with 10 bases aligning to TRBD1. With 5 bases clipped from V and 2 bases from J, the junction kept 2 bases outside the gene matches. The CDR3 consists of 14 residues. Germline CDR1 and CDR2: SGHTA and FQGNSA. The CDR3 sequence is CASSRGQGNYGYTF. The CDR3 coding sequence is TGTGCCAGCAGCCGGGGACAGGGGAACTATGGCTACACCTTC. The full variable domain, completed using reference TRBV7-2 and TRBJ1-2, is GAGVSQSPSNKVTEKGKDVELRCDPISGHTALYWYRQSLGQGLEFLIYFQGNSAPDKSGLPSDRFSAERTGGSVSTLTIQRTQQEDSAVYLCASSRGQGNYGYTFGSGTRLTVV.

The rearrangement joins TRBV6-5 to TRBJ1-3; 7 bases line up with TRBD1. Germline values: CDR1 MNHEY, CDR2 SVGAGI. The CDR3 has 16 residues. V lost 2 bases to trimming and J lost 1 base; unmatched junction nucleotides: 5. The CDR3 reads CASSYEIQGSGNTIYF. CDR3 bases: TGTGCCAGCAGTTACGAAATACAGGGGTCTGGAAACACCATATATTTT.